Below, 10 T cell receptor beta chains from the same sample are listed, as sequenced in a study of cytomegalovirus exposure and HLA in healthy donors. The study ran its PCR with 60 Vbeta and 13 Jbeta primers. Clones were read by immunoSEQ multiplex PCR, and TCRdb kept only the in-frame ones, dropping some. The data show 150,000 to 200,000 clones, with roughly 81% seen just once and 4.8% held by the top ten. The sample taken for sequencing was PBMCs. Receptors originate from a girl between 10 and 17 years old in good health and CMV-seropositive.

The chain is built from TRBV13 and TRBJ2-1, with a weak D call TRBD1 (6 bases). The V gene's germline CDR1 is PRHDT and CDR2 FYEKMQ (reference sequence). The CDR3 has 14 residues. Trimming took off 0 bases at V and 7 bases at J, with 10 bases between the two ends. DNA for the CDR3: TGTGCCAGCAGCTTAGGAGGGGGTAAGAATGAGCAGTTCTTC. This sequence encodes CASSLGGGKNEQFF.

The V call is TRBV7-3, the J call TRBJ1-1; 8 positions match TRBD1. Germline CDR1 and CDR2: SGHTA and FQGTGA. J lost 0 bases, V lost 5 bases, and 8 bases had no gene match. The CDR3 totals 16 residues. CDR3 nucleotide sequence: TGTGCCAGCAGCCCTAGGACAGGGACCCTGAACACTGAAGCTTTCTTT. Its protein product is CASSPRTGTLNTEAFF.

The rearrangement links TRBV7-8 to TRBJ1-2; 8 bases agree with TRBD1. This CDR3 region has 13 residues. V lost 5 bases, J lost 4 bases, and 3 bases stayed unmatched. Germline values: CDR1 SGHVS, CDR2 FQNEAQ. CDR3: CASSRTGIYGYTF. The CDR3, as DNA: TGTGCCAGCAGCAGGACAGGGATCTATGGCTACACCTTC.

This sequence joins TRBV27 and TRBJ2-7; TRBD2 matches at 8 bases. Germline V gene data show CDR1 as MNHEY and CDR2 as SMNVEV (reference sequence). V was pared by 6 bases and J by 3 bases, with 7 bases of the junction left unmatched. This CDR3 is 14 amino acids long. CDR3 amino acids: CASRLLGGDYEQYF. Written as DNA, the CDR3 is TGTGCCAGCAGATTACTCGGGGGGGACTACGAGCAGTACTTC.

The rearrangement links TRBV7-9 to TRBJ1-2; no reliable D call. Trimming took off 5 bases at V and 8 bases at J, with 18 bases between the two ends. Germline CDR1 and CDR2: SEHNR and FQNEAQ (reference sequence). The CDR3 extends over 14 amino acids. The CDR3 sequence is CASSPSGGSRGYTF. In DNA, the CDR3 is TGTGCCAGCAGCCCTAGCGGCGGTTCCCGCGGCTACACCTTC.

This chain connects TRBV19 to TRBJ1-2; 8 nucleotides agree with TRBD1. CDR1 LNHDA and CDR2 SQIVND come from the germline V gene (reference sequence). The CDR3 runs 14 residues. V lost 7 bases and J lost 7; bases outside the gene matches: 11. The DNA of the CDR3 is TGTGCCAGTATGCTCGCTGACAGGGGATTTGGCTACACCTTC. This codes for CASMLADRGFGYTF.

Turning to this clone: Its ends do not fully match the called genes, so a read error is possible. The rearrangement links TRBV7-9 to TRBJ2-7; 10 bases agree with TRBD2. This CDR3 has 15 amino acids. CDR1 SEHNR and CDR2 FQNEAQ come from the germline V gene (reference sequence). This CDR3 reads CSSRSSGGSPYEQYF. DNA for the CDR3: TGTTCCAGCAGATCTAGCGGGGGATCCCCCTACGAGCAGTACTTC.

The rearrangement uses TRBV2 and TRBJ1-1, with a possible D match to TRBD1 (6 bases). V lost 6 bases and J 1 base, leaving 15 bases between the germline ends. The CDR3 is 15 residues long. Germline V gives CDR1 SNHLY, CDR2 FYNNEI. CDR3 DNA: TGTGCCAGCAGGACTCGGGACATGAAGAACACTGAAGCTTTCTTT. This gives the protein CASRTRDMKNTEAFF.

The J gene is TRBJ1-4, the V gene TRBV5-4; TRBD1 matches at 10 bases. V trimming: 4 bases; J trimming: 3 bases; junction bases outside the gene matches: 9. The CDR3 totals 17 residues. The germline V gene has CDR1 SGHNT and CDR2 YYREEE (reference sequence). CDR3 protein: CASSNGDRGLPNEKLFF. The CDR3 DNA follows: TGTGCCAGCAGCAATGGGGACAGGGGCCTCCCTAATGAAAAACTGTTTTTT.

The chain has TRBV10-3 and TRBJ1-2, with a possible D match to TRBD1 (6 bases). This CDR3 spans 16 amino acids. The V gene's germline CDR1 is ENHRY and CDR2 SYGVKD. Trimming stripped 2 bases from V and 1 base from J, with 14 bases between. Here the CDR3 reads CAISEPTGLDNYGYTF. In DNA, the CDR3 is TGTGCCATCAGTGAGCCGACAGGTTTGGATAACTATGGCTACACCTTC.